This entry is about one T cell receptor (beta chain). CDR1 and CDR2 (germline): MDHEN, SYDVKM. The CDR3 contains 15 residues. V was shortened by 9 bases and J by 2 bases, with 17 bases between the two germline ends. This sample is part of a study of blood T cell repertoires in COVID-19. Method: immunoSEQ multiplex PCR; TCRdb's copy keeps in-frame clones and lacks some. The sample lists some 5,000 clones, about 88% occurring once. The specimen was peripheral blood. This clonotype was obtained from a human donor in a cohort sampled during active COVID-19. V gene TRBV28 combines with J gene TRBJ1-5; D is perhaps TRBD1 (5 bases). The CDR3 region is CASNRRQQGNQPQHF. The CDR3 DNA reads as TGTGCCAGTAACCGTCGCCAACAGGGCAATCAGCCCCAGCATTTT.